Shown below are 4 T cell receptor beta chains from a single sample sequenced in a study of cytomegalovirus exposure and HLA in healthy donors. The PCR used 60 Vbeta and 13 Jbeta primers. The repertoire was sequenced with immunoSEQ multiplex PCR; TCRdb's copy has only in-frame clones and lacks some. The repertoire includes about 130,000 clones, approximately 80% of them detected once, and around 3% sits in the top ten. Sample: PBMCs. These receptors were collected from a woman aged 18-29 years in good health and CMV-seropositive.

V and J are TRBV5-5 and TRBJ2-7; possible D gene TRBD1, 5 bases. CDR1 SGHKS and CDR2 YYEKEE come from the germline V gene (reference sequence). The length of the CDR3 is 12 residues. V lost 4 bases and J 3 bases, leaving 8 bases between the germline ends. The CDR3 region is CASSHDSYEQYF. CDR3 DNA sequence: TGTGCCAGCAGCCACGACAGCTACGAGCAGTACTTC.

This sequence joins TRBV30 and TRBJ2-5; the D is unclear. Per germline, CDR1 GTSNPN and CDR2 SVGIG (reference sequence). The CDR3 is 13 amino acids. The V end lost 1 base, the J end lost 2 bases, and 8 bases lay between the germline ends. This chain's CDR3 is CAWSGWLQETQYF. As DNA, the CDR3 is TGTGCCTGGAGTGGGTGGCTGCAAGAGACCCAGTACTTC.

The rearrangement uses TRBV7-2 and TRBJ2-7, with 7 bases matching TRBD1. CDR1 is SGHTA, CDR2 FQGNSA, per germline. This CDR3 has 13 amino acids. The V segment lost 5 bases and the J segment 6 bases; nucleotides outside the gene matches: 7. The CDR3 region has the DNA TGTGCCAGCAGCCTGACGGACAGGACCGAGCAGTACTTC. As protein: CASSLTDRTEQYF.

The rearrangement links TRBV27 to TRBJ2-7; 8 positions agree with TRBD1. The CDR3 spans 15 residues. J lost 4 bases, V lost 7 bases, and 12 bases had no gene match. From germline, CDR1 is MNHEY and CDR2 SMNVEV (reference sequence). The CDR3 bases are TGTGCCAGCAAGGGGTTCACAGGGGGGATGTACGAGCAGTACTTC. Translating gives CASKGFTGGMYEQYF.